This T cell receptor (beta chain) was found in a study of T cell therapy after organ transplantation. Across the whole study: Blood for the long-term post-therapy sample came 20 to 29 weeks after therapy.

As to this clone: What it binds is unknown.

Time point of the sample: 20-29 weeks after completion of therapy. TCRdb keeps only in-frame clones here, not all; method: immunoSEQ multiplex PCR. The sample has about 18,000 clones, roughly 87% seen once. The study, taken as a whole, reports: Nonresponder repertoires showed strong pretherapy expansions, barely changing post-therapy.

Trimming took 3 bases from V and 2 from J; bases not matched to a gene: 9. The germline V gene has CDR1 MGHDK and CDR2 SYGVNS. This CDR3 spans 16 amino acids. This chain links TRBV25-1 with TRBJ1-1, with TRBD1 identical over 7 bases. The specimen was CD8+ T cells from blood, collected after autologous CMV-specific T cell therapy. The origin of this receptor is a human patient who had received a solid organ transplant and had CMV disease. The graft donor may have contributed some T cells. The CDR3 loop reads CASSEYAGGANTEAFF. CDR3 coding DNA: TGTGCCAGCAGTGAGTATGCAGGGGGGGCAAACACTGAAGCTTTCTTT.